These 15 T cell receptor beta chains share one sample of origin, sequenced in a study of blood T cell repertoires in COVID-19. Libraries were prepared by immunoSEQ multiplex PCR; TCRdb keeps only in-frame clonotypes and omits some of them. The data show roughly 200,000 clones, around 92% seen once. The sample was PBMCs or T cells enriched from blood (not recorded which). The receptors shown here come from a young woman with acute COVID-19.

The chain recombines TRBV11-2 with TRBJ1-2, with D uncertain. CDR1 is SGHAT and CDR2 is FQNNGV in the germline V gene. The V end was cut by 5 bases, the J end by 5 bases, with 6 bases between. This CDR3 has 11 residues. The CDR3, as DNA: TGTGCCAGCAGCCCGGGGTATGGCTACACCTTC. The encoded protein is CASSPGYGYTF. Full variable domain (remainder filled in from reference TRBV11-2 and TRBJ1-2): EAGVAQSPRYKIIEKRQSVAFWCNPISGHATLYWYQQILGQGPKLLIQFQNNGVVDDSQLPKDRFSAERLKGVDSTLKIQPAKLEDSAVYLCASSPGYGYTFGSGTRLTVV.

CDR3 coding DNA: TGTGCCAGCAGCCCTCACCGACCGGGACAGGGGCCAGATACGCAGTATTTT. Protein sequence: CASSPHRPGQGPDTQYF. The chain uses TRBV3-1 (or the pseudogene TRBV3-2) and TRBJ2-3; 10 positions match TRBD1. This CDR3 comprises 17 residues. The germline V gene encodes CDR1 LGHDT and CDR2 YNNKEL (reference sequence). Trimming removed 4 bases from V and 4 bases from J; junction bases left unmatched: 11.

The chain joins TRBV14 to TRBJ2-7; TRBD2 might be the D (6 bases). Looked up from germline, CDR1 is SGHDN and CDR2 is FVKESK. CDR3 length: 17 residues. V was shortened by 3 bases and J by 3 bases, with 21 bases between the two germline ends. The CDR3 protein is CASSQEGPAIRFYEQYF. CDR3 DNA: TGTGCCAGCAGCCAGGAGGGACCAGCAATTAGGTTCTACGAGCAGTACTTC.

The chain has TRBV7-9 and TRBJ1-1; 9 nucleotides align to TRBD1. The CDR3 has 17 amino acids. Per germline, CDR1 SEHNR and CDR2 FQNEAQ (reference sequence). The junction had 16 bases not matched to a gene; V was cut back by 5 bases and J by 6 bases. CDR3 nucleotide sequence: TGTGCCAGCAGCGCTTCGACAGGGGGTCTTAATAAGGCTGAAGCTTTCTTT. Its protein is CASSASTGGLNKAEAFF.

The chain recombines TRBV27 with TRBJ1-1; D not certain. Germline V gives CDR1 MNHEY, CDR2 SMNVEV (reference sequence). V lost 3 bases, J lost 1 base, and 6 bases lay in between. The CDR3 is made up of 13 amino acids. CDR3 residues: CASSFVPNTEAFF. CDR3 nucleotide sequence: TGTGCCAGCAGTTTCGTTCCGAACACTGAAGCTTTCTTT.

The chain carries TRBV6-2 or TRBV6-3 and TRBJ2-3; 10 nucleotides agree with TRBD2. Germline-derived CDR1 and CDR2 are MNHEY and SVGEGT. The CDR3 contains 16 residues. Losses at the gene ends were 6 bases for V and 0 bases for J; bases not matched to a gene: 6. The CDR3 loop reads CASSQGLARSTDTQYF. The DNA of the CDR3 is TGTGCCAGCAGCCAGGGACTAGCGAGAAGCACAGATACGCAGTATTTT.

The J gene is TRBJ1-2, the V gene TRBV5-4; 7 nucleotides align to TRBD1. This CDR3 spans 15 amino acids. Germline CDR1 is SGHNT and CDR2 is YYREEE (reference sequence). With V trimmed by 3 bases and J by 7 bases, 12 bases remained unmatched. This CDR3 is CASSSARGLDRGYTF. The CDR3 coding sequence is TGTGCCAGCAGCTCCGCCAGGGGGTTAGATCGTGGCTACACCTTC.

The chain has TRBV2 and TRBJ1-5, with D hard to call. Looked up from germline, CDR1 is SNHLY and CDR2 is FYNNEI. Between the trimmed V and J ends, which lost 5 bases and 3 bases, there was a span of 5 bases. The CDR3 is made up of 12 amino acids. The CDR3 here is CASSSTNQPQHF. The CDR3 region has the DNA TGTGCCAGCAGTAGCACCAATCAGCCCCAGCATTTT.

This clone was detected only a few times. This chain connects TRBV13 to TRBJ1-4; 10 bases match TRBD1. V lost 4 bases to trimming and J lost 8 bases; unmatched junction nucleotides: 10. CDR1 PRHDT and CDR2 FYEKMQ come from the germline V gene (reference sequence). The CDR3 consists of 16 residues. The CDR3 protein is CASSSTGTGVEEKLFF. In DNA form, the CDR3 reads TGTGCCAGCAGCTCGACCGGGACAGGGGTGGAAGAAAAACTGTTTTTT.

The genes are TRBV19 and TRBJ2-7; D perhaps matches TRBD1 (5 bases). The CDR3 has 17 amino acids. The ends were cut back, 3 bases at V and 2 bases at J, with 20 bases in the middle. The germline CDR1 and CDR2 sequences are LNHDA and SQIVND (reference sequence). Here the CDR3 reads CASSIAARIGATYEQYF. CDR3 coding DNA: TGTGCCAGTAGTATCGCGGCCCGGATTGGGGCCACCTACGAGCAGTACTTC.

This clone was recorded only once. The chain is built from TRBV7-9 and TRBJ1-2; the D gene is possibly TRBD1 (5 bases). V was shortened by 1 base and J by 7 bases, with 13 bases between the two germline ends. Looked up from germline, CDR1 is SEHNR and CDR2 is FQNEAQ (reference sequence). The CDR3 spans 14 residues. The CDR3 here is CASSLVWGPLGYTF. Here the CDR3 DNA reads TGTGCCAGCAGCTTAGTCTGGGGCCCCCTTGGCTACACCTTC. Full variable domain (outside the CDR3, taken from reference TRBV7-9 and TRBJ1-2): DTGVSQNPRHKITKRGQNVTFRCDPISEHNRLYWYRQTLGQGPEFLTYFQNEAQLEKSRLLSDRFSAERPKGSFSTLEIQRTEQGDSAMYLCASSLVWGPLGYTFGSGTRLTVV.

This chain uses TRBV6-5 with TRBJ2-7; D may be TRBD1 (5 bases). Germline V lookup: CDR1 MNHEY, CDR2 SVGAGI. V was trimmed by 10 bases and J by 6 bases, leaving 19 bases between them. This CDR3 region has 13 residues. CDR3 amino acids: CATLDSYEIEQYF. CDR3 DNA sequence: TGTGCCACCCTAGACAGTTACGAAATCGAGCAGTACTTC.

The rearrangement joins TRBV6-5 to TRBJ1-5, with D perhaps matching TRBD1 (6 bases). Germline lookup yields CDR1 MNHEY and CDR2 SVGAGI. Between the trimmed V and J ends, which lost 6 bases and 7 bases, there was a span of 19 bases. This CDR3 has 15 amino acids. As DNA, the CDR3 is TGTGCCAGCAGCGCATCAGGGGCTCGGAGCCAGCCCCAGCATTTT. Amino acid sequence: CASSASGARSQPQHF.

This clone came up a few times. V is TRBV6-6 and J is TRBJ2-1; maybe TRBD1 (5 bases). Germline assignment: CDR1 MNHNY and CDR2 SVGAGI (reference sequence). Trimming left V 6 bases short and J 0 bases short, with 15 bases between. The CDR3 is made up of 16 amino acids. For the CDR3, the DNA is TGTGCCAGCAGAGCGACAGTTCCTAGCTCCTACAATGAGCAGTTCTTC. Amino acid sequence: CASRATVPSSYNEQFF.

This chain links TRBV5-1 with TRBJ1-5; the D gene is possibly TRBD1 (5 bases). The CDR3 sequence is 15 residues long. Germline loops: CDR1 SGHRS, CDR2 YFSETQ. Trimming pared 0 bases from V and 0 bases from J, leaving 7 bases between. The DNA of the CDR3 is TGCGCCAGCAGCTTGGGACAGTCTAGCAATCAGCCCCAGCATTTT. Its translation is CASSLGQSSNQPQHF.